This T cell receptor (beta chain) was documented in a study of cytomegalovirus exposure and HLA in healthy donors. The PCR was carried out with 60 Vbeta primers and 13 Jbeta primers. Profiling relied on immunoSEQ multiplex PCR, and the TCRdb table lists in-frame clones only, not all of them. This table holds 90,000 to 110,000 clones, 65% to 85% found once. The germline V gene has CDR1 SGDLS and CDR2 YYNGEE. The V end lost 4 bases, the J end lost 1 base, and 14 bases lay between the germline ends. CDR3 length equals 15 residues. This TCR was sampled from a man aged 18 to 29 in good health and CMV-seronegative. V usage is TRBV9 and J usage is TRBJ2-5; D is possibly TRBD1 (7 bases). The sample consisted of PBMCs. The CDR3 DNA reads TGTGCCAGCAGCCCCAGGGGGACTCTCCAAGAGACCCAGTACTTC. It specifies CASSPRGTLQETQYF.